The 25 T cell receptor beta chains given below trace back to one sample, sequenced in a study of shared clonotypes between healthy human individuals. TCRdb keeps only in-frame clones here, not all; method: immunoSEQ multiplex PCR. The repertoire includes approximately 720,000 clones, more than 70% of them detected once, and approximately 1.8% sits in the top ten. The specimen was memory CD4+ T cells sorted from blood. The subset denotes: CD45RA-negative fraction. These receptors all stem from a woman aged 25 to 39 in good health.

The sample holds a few counts of this clone. This sequence joins TRBV11-2 and TRBJ1-2; TRBD1 aligns across 12 bases. The CDR3 contains 16 residues. Looked up from germline, CDR1 is SGHAT and CDR2 is FQNNGV. The ends lost 6 bases at V and 2 bases at J; junction bases unmatched: 7. CDR3 in DNA: TGTGCCAGCAGACCCACCGGGACAGGGGGCAACTATGGCTACACCTTC. Translated: CASRPTGTGGNYGYTF.

The chain combines TRBV28 with TRBJ2-3, with 12 bases fitting TRBD2. The germline gives CDR1 MDHEN, CDR2 SYDVKM. The CDR3 consists of 17 residues. Unmatched junction bases numbered 14, after V lost 7 bases and J lost 6 bases. As DNA, the CDR3 is TGTGCCAGCAAAGTTGTAGGACTAGCGGGATCAATCGATACGCAGTATTTT. This codes for CASKVVGLAGSIDTQYF.

The chain employs TRBV2 and TRBJ2-4; 7 positions match TRBD1. The CDR3 runs to 17 residues. Germline V gives CDR1 SNHLY, CDR2 FYNNEI. V gave up 2 bases and J gave up 0 bases; unmatched junction bases: 7. The CDR3 reads CASSEKGQRLAKNIQYF. Written as DNA, the CDR3 is TGTGCCAGCAGTGAAAAGGGACAGCGGCTAGCCAAAAACATTCAGTACTTC.

For this clone: The junction departs from the called germline gene at one end, perhaps through a read error. The chain combines TRBV7-6 with TRBJ1-2; TRBD1 is a possible D gene (6 bases). The CDR3 is 11 residues long. Germline lookup yields CDR1 SGHVS and CDR2 FNYEAQ. The CDR3 region is CASTDDRPFAF. The CDR3, as DNA: TGTGCCAGCACCGACGACAGGCCCTTCGCCTTC.

The V call is TRBV7-6, the J call TRBJ2-3, with D possibly matching TRBD2 (6 bases). This CDR3 comprises 14 residues. Germline V CDR1 and CDR2: SGHVS, FNYEAQ. V was trimmed by 5 bases and J by 2 bases, leaving 11 bases between them. The CDR3 is CASSDRGYTDTQYF. CDR3 bases: TGTGCCAGCAGCGACCGGGGGTACACAGATACGCAGTATTTT.

This chain links TRBV5-1 with TRBJ1-1, with 9 positions matching TRBD1. Unmatched junction bases numbered 6, after V lost 4 bases and J lost 11 bases. This CDR3 region has 12 residues. Per germline, CDR1 SGHRS and CDR2 YFSETQ. In nucleotides, the CDR3 is TGCGCCAGCAGCACTGGGACAGGGTGGGCTTTCTTT. Amino acids: CASSTGTGWAFF.

The sample holds one count of this clone. One base separates it from a far larger clone, so it is likely a read error. The CDR3 bases are TGTGCCAGCGGATACTACGAGCAGTACTTC. Translation gives CASGYYEQYF. The chain employs TRBV27 and TRBJ2-7, with D unclear. The germline CDR1 and CDR2 sequences are MNHEY and SMNVEV (reference sequence). The V and J ends lost 8 bases and 3 bases respectively, with 5 bases between them. This CDR3 comprises 10 residues.

This chain joins TRBV21-1 and TRBJ2-7; whether TRBD1, the table's D call, matches the DNA was not checked. TRBV21-1 is deemed a pseudogene. CDR3 size: 15 residues. This CDR3 is CASSIRRSRLYEQYF. The CDR3 region has the DNA TGTGCCAGCAGCATCCGCAGGTCACGTCTCTACGAGCAGTACTTC.

The chain combines TRBV7-9 with TRBJ1-1; TRBD1 agrees at 11 bases. Germline loops: CDR1 SEHNR, CDR2 FQNEAQ (reference sequence). The CDR3 sequence is 15 residues long. J was trimmed by 4 bases and V by 4 bases; bases with no gene match: 5. The CDR3 bases are TGTGCCAGCAGCTCCCGGGACAGGGGGGGCACTGAAGCTTTCTTT. Translation: CASSSRDRGGTEAFF.

This chain uses TRBV5-5 with TRBJ2-3; D remains ambiguous. This CDR3 has 13 amino acids. Trimming took 0 bases from V and 5 from J, leaving 7 bases between them. Germline V lookup: CDR1 SGHKS, CDR2 YYEKEE (reference sequence). The CDR3 DNA sequence: TGTGCCAGCAGCTTGGGTTTGGGAGATACGCAGTATTTT. Translation: CASSLGLGDTQYF.

The V and J genes are TRBV28 and TRBJ1-4; 8 positions agree with TRBD1. CDR1 and CDR2 (germline): MDHEN, SYDVKM. The CDR3 runs to 16 residues. Losses at the gene ends were 6 bases for V and 7 bases for J; bases not matched to a gene: 13. The CDR3 nucleotides read TGTGCCAGCAGGTGGGGCAGGGGGCCGAGTAGTGAAAAACTGTTTTTT. It codes for CASRWGRGPSSEKLFF.

The chain carries TRBV18 and TRBJ2-5; 7 bases align to TRBD1. V dropped 3 bases and J dropped 5; count of bases not matched to a gene: 6. Germline assignment: CDR1 KGHSH and CDR2 LQKENI. This CDR3 comprises 14 residues. This CDR3 is CASSPTTGLETQYF. In nucleotides, the CDR3 is TGTGCCAGCTCACCTACGACAGGGCTGGAGACCCAGTACTTC.

The CDR3 spells CASSRTGATEAFF. The CDR3 DNA is TGCGCCAGCAGCCGGACAGGGGCAACTGAAGCTTTCTTT. The genes are TRBV5-1 and TRBJ1-1, with 9 bases matching TRBD1. After removal of 4 bases from V and 5 bases from J, the junction contained 3 bases not matched to a gene. CDR1 and CDR2 from the germline V gene are SGHRS and YFSETQ. CDR3 length equals 13 residues.

This chain connects TRBV10-1 to TRBJ2-5; the D is unclear. The CDR3 contains 15 residues. Trimming took off 0 bases at V and 2 bases at J, with 10 bases between the two ends. The germline gives CDR1 WNHNN, CDR2 SYGVQD (reference sequence). CDR3 residues: CASSESTAEQETQYF. CDR3 coding DNA: TGCGCCAGCAGTGAGTCGACGGCCGAGCAAGAGACCCAGTACTTC.

The chain employs TRBV5-1 and TRBJ2-3, with D uncertain. Per germline, CDR1 SGHRS and CDR2 YFSETQ. The CDR3 covers 12 residues. Deletions cut 4 bases from V and 5 bases from J, with 8 bases between. Written as DNA, the CDR3 is TGCGCCAGCAGCGGAAACAAAGATACGCAGTATTTT. This translates into CASSGNKDTQYF.

This chain joins TRBV5-6 and TRBJ1-5; D gene uncertain. The CDR3 is 14 amino acids. Trimming pared 4 bases from V and 4 bases from J, leaving 12 bases between. Germline CDR1 is SGHDT and CDR2 is YYEEEE. The CDR3: CASSPGRKNQPQHF. In nucleotides, the CDR3 is TGTGCCAGCAGCCCTGGACGGAAGAATCAGCCCCAGCATTTT.

In its sample, this clone was seen once. This sequence joins TRBV18 and TRBJ2-7, with D perhaps matching TRBD2 (6 bases). CDR3 size: 17 residues. Trimming took 5 bases from V and 9 from J, leaving 29 bases between them. Germline CDR1 reads KGHSH; CDR2 reads LQKENI. DNA of the CDR3: TGTGCCAGCTCATCCCAATTGACTAGGAACCCCCAAGGTAGGCAGTACTTC. Its translation is CASSSQLTRNPQGRQYF.

The chain couples TRBV11-2 to TRBJ2-2; D remains unclear. The germline V gene has CDR1 SGHAT and CDR2 FQNNGV. The CDR3 runs 14 residues. The ends were cut back, 0 bases at V and 6 bases at J, with 8 bases in the middle. The CDR3 coding sequence is TGTGCCAGCAGCTTAGATCATACGGCCGGGGAGCTGTTTTTT. Translating gives CASSLDHTAGELFF.

As regards this clone: Only one base separates this from a far larger clonotype, so it likely reflects a read error. The chain couples TRBV11-3 to TRBJ2-3; D unclear. The CDR3 has 12 residues. Germline V gene data show CDR1 as SGHNT and CDR2 as YENEEA. V lost 6 bases and J lost 3, with 7 bases in between. The CDR3 DNA sequence: TGTGCCAGCAGTTACGGAACAGATACGCAGTATTTT. Residues: CASSYGTDTQYF.

This sequence joins TRBV29-1 and TRBJ2-2; 7 nucleotides line up with TRBD2. The CDR3 runs 14 residues. The junction had 4 bases not matched to a gene; V was cut back by 2 bases and J by 4 bases. Germline V gene lookup returns CDR1 SQVTM and CDR2 ANQGSEA. CDR3 sequence (DNA): TGCAGCGTTGAAAAGCGGGACCCCACCGGGGAGCTGTTTTTT. As protein: CSVEKRDPTGELFF.

This clone was seen many times. The chain is built from TRBV18 and TRBJ1-1; tentative D call: TRBD1 (5 bases). V dropped 3 bases and J dropped 5 bases, with 13 bases sitting between them. The germline V gene has CDR1 KGHSH and CDR2 LQKENI. This CDR3 is built from 14 residues. Here the CDR3 reads CASSPQGFGTEAFF. CDR3 nucleotide sequence: TGTGCCAGCTCACCGCAGGGATTTGGTACTGAAGCTTTCTTT.

The genes are TRBV21-1 and TRBJ2-5; TRBD1, the table's D call, was not compared with the DNA. TRBV21-1 corresponds to a pseudogene. This CDR3 contains 15 residues. The CDR3: CASKPYRGVRREQYF. In DNA form, the CDR3 reads TGTGCCAGCAAACCCTACAGGGGCGTGCGTCGAGAGCAGTACTTC.

About this clone: The germline gene is not matched at one end of the junction; a read error may be the cause. This chain connects TRBV11-2 to TRBJ2-7; no definite D call. Per the germline V gene, CDR1 is SGHAT and CDR2 is FQNNGV. The CDR3 covers 15 residues. CDR3 sequence reads: CASTLLSGVGREQYF. CDR3 DNA: TGTGCCAGCACCTTATTATCCGGAGTGGGCCGCGAGCAGTACTTC.

V is TRBV18 and J is TRBJ1-1, with a tentative D call TRBD1 (5 bases). CDR3 size: 15 residues. Trimming took off 3 bases at V and 3 bases at J, with 14 bases between the two ends. The V gene's germline CDR1 is KGHSH and CDR2 LQKENI. The CDR3 bases are TGTGCCAGCTCACCGGGGCAGGGTCACGACACTGAAGCTTTCTTT. Residues: CASSPGQGHDTEAFF.

This chain uses TRBV2 with TRBJ2-7; 8 nucleotides match TRBD1. Unmatched junction bases numbered 6, after V lost 5 bases and J lost 6 bases. Germline V gives CDR1 SNHLY, CDR2 FYNNEI. The CDR3 is made up of 13 amino acids. This CDR3 is CASSRTDRAEQYF. Written as DNA, the CDR3 is TGTGCCAGCAGTCGCACGGACAGGGCCGAGCAGTACTTC.